The source of this T cell receptor beta chain is a study of control samples from healthy donors and cancer patients. The repertoire was sequenced with immunoSEQ multiplex PCR; TCRdb's copy has only in-frame clones and lacks some. Of 130,000 or so clones listed, around 90% are singletons. The sequence came from a man between 18 and 35 years old in good health. Sequenced input: blood.

The CDR3 sequence is CASSQDSGLLAKNIQYF. For the CDR3, the DNA is TGTGCCAGCAGCCAAGATTCAGGGCTGTTAGCCAAAAACATTCAGTACTTC. The J gene is TRBJ2-4, the V gene TRBV4-2, with D perhaps TRBD1 (5 bases). CDR1 LGHNA and CDR2 YNFKEQ come from the germline V gene. This CDR3 is built from 17 residues. V lost 0 bases and J lost 0, with 12 bases in between.